The source of this T cell receptor beta chain is a study of cytotoxic CD8 clonotypes in ibrutinib-treated CLL. The trim removed 0 bases at V and 1 base at J, leaving 10 bases unmatched. The germline CDR1 and CDR2 sequences are LGHNA and YNFKEQ. This CDR3 is 18 amino acids long. Method: immunoSEQ multiplex PCR; TCRdb's copy keeps in-frame clones and lacks some. This sample has 110,000 to 150,000 clones, with less than 95% found just once. Sequencing used PBMCs, obtained after 12 months of ibrutinib treatment. This chain uses TRBV4-2 with TRBJ2-7, with TRBD1 matching over 9 bases. This TCR came from a human donor with chronic lymphocytic leukemia. The DNA of the CDR3 is TGTGCCAGCAGCCAAGATGAACAGGGGGCGGCCAATTCCTACGAGCAGTACTTC. The encoded protein is CASSQDEQGAANSYEQYF.